The 26 T cell receptor beta chains below come from one sample, sequenced in a study of CD8 T cells in Susac syndrome. RNA, at roughly 0.5 to 1 ug, was reverse transcribed with random hexamers. TCRdb passed the immunoSEQ multiplex PCR reads through MiXCR, listing each CDR3 protein once. This repertoire shows approximately 230,000 distinct CDR3 sequences, 93% found once; its top ten account for 0.065% to 0.08%. Specimen: CD4+ T cells from PBMCs. The receptors come from a human donor with multiple sclerosis.

This chain's CDR3 is CASSQDDRGGNTGELFF. Here the CDR3 DNA reads TGTGCCAGCAGCCAAGATGATCGAGGAGGTAACACCGGGGAGCTGTTTTTT. The chain employs TRBV3-1 and TRBJ2-2; a possible D gene is TRBD2 (5 bases). Trimming removed 0 bases at V and 2 bases at J, with 13 bases between. This CDR3 has 17 amino acids. Germline V gene data show CDR1 as LGHDT and CDR2 as YNNKEL (reference sequence).

The chain has TRBV5-4 and TRBJ2-2; perhaps D is TRBD1 or TRBD2 (5 bases each). CDR1 is SGHNT and CDR2 is YYREEE in the germline V gene (reference sequence). The germline V and J ends were trimmed by 4 bases and 2 bases, with 9 bases remaining between them. This CDR3 spans 14 amino acids. Here the CDR3 reads CASSGTVNTGELFF. In DNA form, the CDR3 reads TGTGCCAGCAGCGGGACGGTTAACACCGGGGAGCTGTTTTTT.

The chain links TRBV28 to TRBJ1-2; tentatively, D is TRBD1 (6 bases). The germline V and J ends were trimmed by 6 bases and 10 bases, with 15 bases remaining between them. The V gene's germline CDR1 is MDHEN and CDR2 SYDVKM. The CDR3 runs to 12 residues. Here the CDR3 DNA reads TGTGCCAGCAGAGCCGGGGGCCGTGACTACACCTTC. This translates into CASRAGGRDYTF.

The rearrangement uses TRBV5-5 and TRBJ2-1, with 8 bases that match TRBD2. CDR1 is SGHKS and CDR2 is YYEKEE in the germline V gene (reference sequence). The trim removed 0 bases at V and 6 bases at J, leaving 11 bases unmatched. This CDR3 has 17 amino acids. For the CDR3, the DNA is TGTGCCAGCAGCTTGGCCCACACGGGAGGGATGGGCAATGAGCAGTTCTTC. Its translation: CASSLAHTGGMGNEQFF. The variable domain in full, with the rest retrieved from reference TRBV5-5 and TRBJ2-1, is DAGVTQSPTHLIKTRGQQVTLRCSPISGHKSVSWYQQVLGQGPQFIFQYYEKEERGRGNFPDRFSARQFPNYSSELNVNALLLGDSALYLCASSLAHTGGMGNEQFFGPGTRLTVL.

This clonotype has just one count. The chain combines TRBV12-3 or TRBV12-4 with TRBJ2-1, with 7 bases matching TRBD2. V lost 3 bases, J lost 3 bases, and 17 bases stayed unmatched. The CDR3 consists of 19 residues. CDR3 coding DNA: TGTGCCAGCAGTTTTATCGGGGAGCGGGGCAAGGGAGGCTACAATGAGCAGTTCTTC. Amino acid sequence: CASSFIGERGKGGYNEQFF.

The J gene is TRBJ1-5, the V gene TRBV9, with 7 bases aligning to TRBD1. This CDR3 has 15 amino acids. Per the germline V gene, CDR1 is SGDLS and CDR2 is YYNGEE. Trimming took 7 bases from V and 7 from J; bases not matched to a gene: 14. CDR3 amino acids: CASEAGCQGGQPQHF. The CDR3 DNA reads TGTGCCAGCGAGGCTGGGTGTCAGGGGGGACAGCCCCAGCATTTT. The whole variable domain, remainder taken from reference TRBV9 and TRBJ1-5, is DSGVTQTPKHLITATGQRVTLRCSPRSGDLSVYWYQQSLDQGLQFLIQYYNGEERAKGNILERFSAQQFPDLHSELNLSSLELGDSALYFCASEAGCQGGQPQHFGDGTRLSIL.

The gene calls are TRBV27 and TRBJ1-1; 7 bases align to TRBD1. There are 19 residues in the CDR3. V shed 5 bases, J shed 0 bases, and the junction held 18 bases outside the gene matches. Per the germline V gene, CDR1 is MNHEY and CDR2 is SMNVEV (reference sequence). CDR3 nucleotides: TGTGCCAGCAGTCCTCTCCCGGGAGGAACAGGGGCAGTGAACACTGAAGCTTTCTTT. This sequence encodes CASSPLPGGTGAVNTEAFF.

V and J are TRBV15 and TRBJ2-5; possible D gene TRBD1, 6 bases. CDR3 length equals 17 residues. Per germline, CDR1 LNHNV and CDR2 YYDKDF (reference sequence). The V and J ends lost 5 bases and 1 base respectively, with 20 bases between them. This CDR3 reads CATSGRGPGAVQETQYF. The CDR3 nucleotides read TGTGCCACCAGCGGTCGAGGGCCAGGGGCGGTCCAAGAGACCCAGTACTTC.

The J gene is TRBJ2-5, the V gene TRBV29-1; TRBD1 agrees at 9 bases. V gave up 3 bases and J gave up 3 bases; unmatched junction bases: 5. The CDR3 extends over 14 amino acids. CDR1 SQVTM and CDR2 ANQGSEA come from the germline V gene. CDR3 residues: CSVDPGTGKETQYF. CDR3 nucleotide sequence: TGCAGCGTTGATCCCGGGACAGGGAAAGAGACCCAGTACTTC.

This clonotype came up once. V gene TRBV11-2 combines with J gene TRBJ2-6; D is ambiguous. The CDR3 runs to 13 residues. V gave up 2 bases and J gave up 5 bases, with 4 bases separating them. Per the germline V gene, CDR1 is SGHAT and CDR2 is FQNNGV. The CDR3, as DNA: TGTGCCAGCAGCTTACTGCGGGCCAACGTCCTGACTTTC. Protein: CASSLLRANVLTF.

This clonotype was seen more than once but under ten times. V and J are TRBV3-1 and TRBJ2-5, with 9 bases fitting TRBD1. Germline CDR1 and CDR2: LGHDT and YNNKEL (reference sequence). Trimming removed 3 bases from V and 5 bases from J; junction bases left unmatched: 1. The CDR3 runs 13 residues. The CDR3 loop reads CASSHGQGETQYF. CDR3 bases: TGTGCCAGCAGCCACGGACAGGGGGAGACCCAGTACTTC.

As DNA, the CDR3 is TGTGCCAGCAGTGAACGGGAGAGGGTGAATGGCTACACCTTC. Protein: CASSERERVNGYTF. V and J are TRBV6-1 and TRBJ1-2; D is unresolved. CDR3 size: 14 residues. Germline V gives CDR1 MNHNS, CDR2 SASEGT. The V and J ends lost 2 bases and 6 bases respectively, with 13 bases between them.

The CDR3 here is CASSGTGFNTEAFF. As DNA, the CDR3 is TGTGCCAGCAGTGGGACAGGTTTTAACACTGAAGCTTTCTTT. The chain is built from TRBV2 and TRBJ1-1, with 7 bases that match TRBD1. The J segment lost 2 bases and the V segment lost 4 bases, leaving 4 bases of the junction unmatched. The CDR3 loop spans 14 amino acids. Germline V gives CDR1 SNHLY, CDR2 FYNNEI.

The V and J genes are TRBV7-2 and TRBJ2-3, with D perhaps being TRBD1 or TRBD2 (5 bases each). Germline CDR1 and CDR2: SGHTA and FQGNSA. This CDR3 contains 15 residues. Trimming removed 3 bases from V and 1 base from J, with 11 bases in between. CDR3 sequence reads: CASSFWRGGTDTQYF. CDR3 nucleotide sequence: TGTGCCAGCAGCTTTTGGCGAGGGGGCACAGATACGCAGTATTTT.

This chain connects TRBV5-1 to TRBJ1-2; D unclear. Germline V CDR1 and CDR2: SGHRS, YFSETQ. Trimming removed 0 bases at V and 8 bases at J, with 17 bases between. The CDR3 extends over 15 amino acids. The CDR3 DNA reads as TGCGCCAGCAGCTTGGCCGGACCGCCCAGCTACGGCTACACCTTC. This translates into CASSLAGPPSYGYTF.

The rearrangement uses TRBV29-1 and TRBJ2-3; 7 nucleotides line up with TRBD2. V trimming: 4 bases; J trimming: 1 base; junction bases outside the gene matches: 2. Germline V gene lookup returns CDR1 SQVTM and CDR2 ANQGSEA. The CDR3 has 13 residues. CDR3 amino acids: CSVVAGGTDTQYF. In DNA form, the CDR3 reads TGCAGCGTTGTGGCGGGAGGCACAGATACGCAGTATTTT.

The chain combines TRBV9 with TRBJ2-1, with TRBD2 matching over 13 bases. The germline CDR1 and CDR2 sequences are SGDLS and YYNGEE. The CDR3 consists of 20 residues. After removal of 5 bases from V and 4 bases from J, the junction contained 18 bases not matched to a gene. CDR3 sequence (DNA): TGTGCCAGCAGTCCCACAGGGTCACTAGCGGGGGGGCAGGTTTACAATGAGCAGTTCTTC. Translated, it gives CASSPTGSLAGGQVYNEQFF.

This chain links TRBV28 with TRBJ1-5, with D perhaps matching TRBD1 (6 bases). In germline, CDR1 is MDHEN, CDR2 SYDVKM. V lost 7 bases, J lost 4 bases, and 20 bases lay in between. The CDR3 has 16 residues. The CDR3 region has the DNA TGTGCCAGCACCGATCAAGTTTGGGGGCGGAATCAGCCCCAGCATTTT. Its protein product is CASTDQVWGRNQPQHF.

CDR3 protein: CSVEEPRTGNYGYTF. CDR3 in DNA: TGCAGCGTTGAAGAACCACGGACAGGGAACTATGGCTACACCTTC. The chain has TRBV29-1 and TRBJ1-2, with 8 bases lining up with TRBD1. Germline V gene lookup returns CDR1 SQVTM and CDR2 ANQGSEA. V gave up 0 bases and J gave up 2 bases; unmatched junction bases: 5. The length of the CDR3 is 15 residues.

The rearrangement joins TRBV5-1 to TRBJ1-2, with 9 nucleotides matching TRBD1. The CDR3 totals 13 residues. The V gene's germline CDR1 is SGHRS and CDR2 YFSETQ. V shed 3 bases and J 7 bases; nucleotides not matched to a gene: 4. The CDR3 region is CASSSDRGVGYTF. The DNA of the CDR3 is TGCGCCAGCAGCTCGGACAGGGGCGTTGGCTACACCTTC.

The chain carries TRBV4-1 and TRBJ2-2; 8 nucleotides agree with TRBD1. This CDR3 has 18 amino acids. The ends lost 3 bases at V and 7 bases at J; junction bases unmatched: 16. Germline CDR1 MGHRA, CDR2 YSYEKL. The CDR3 bases are TGCGCCAGCAGCCAGACCCGCAGACAGGGGCGATTTGGCGGGGAGCTGTTTTTT. Translation: CASSQTRRQGRFGGELFF.

The V and J genes are TRBV5-8 and TRBJ2-6, with TRBD1 matching 7 bases. Germline trimming cut 0 bases from V and 0 bases from J; bases unmatched to any gene: 3. Per germline, CDR1 SGHTS and CDR2 YDEGEE. CDR3 length: 17 amino acids. This CDR3 is CASSLGDSPSGANVLTF. In DNA, the CDR3 is TGTGCCAGCAGCTTGGGGGACAGCCCCTCTGGGGCCAACGTCCTGACTTTC.

V and J are TRBV9 and TRBJ1-6, with D unclear. There are 13 residues in the CDR3. In germline, CDR1 is SGDLS, CDR2 YYNGEE. V lost 3 bases to trimming and J lost 5 bases, with 6 bases between them. The CDR3 DNA reads TGTGCCAGCAGCGATGGAGATAATTCACCCCTCCACTTT. Translated, it gives CASSDGDNSPLHF.

This chain joins TRBV5-1 and TRBJ2-2; a possible D gene is TRBD1 (6 bases). V was shortened by 7 bases and J by 4 bases, with 14 bases between the two germline ends. The V gene's germline CDR1 is SGHRS and CDR2 YFSETQ. The CDR3 is 14 amino acids. In DNA, the CDR3 is TGCGCCAGCTTCTGGACAGCTGGCACCGGGGAGCTGTTTTTT. Residues: CASFWTAGTGELFF.

The J gene is TRBJ2-1, the V gene TRBV12-5, with 9 bases matching TRBD1. The CDR3 spans 20 residues. The V segment lost 0 bases and the J segment 0 bases; nucleotides outside the gene matches: 12. The germline V gene encodes CDR1 LGHNT and CDR2 FRNRAP. DNA for the CDR3: TGTGCTAGTGGTTTGGTACTCGGGACAGGGAGCCAAAACTCCTACAATGAGCAGTTCTTC. Protein sequence: CASGLVLGTGSQNSYNEQFF.

This clonotype was picked up one time. The chain is built from TRBV10-3 and TRBJ1-1; a weak D match, TRBD1 (5 bases). The germline CDR1 and CDR2 sequences are ENHRY and SYGVKD. The V gene lost 4 bases and the J gene lost 5 bases, with 11 bases spanning the gap. This CDR3 has 13 amino acids. The CDR3 spells CAISGPGLTEAFF. Written as DNA, the CDR3 is TGTGCCATCAGTGGCCCAGGGCTGACTGAAGCTTTCTTT.